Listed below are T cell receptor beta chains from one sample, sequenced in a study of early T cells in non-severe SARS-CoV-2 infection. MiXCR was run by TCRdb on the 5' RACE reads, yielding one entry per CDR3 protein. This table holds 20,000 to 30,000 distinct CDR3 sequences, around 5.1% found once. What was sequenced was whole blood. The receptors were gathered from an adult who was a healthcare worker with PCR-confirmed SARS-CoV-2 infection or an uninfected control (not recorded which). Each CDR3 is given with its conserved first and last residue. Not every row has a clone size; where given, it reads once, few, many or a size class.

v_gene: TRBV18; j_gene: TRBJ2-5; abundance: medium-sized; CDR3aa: CASSPVHSGGNQETQYF
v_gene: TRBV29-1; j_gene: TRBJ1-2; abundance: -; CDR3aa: CSVPGGGGNYGYTF
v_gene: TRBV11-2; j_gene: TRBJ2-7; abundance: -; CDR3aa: CASSLVRGQRPYEQYF
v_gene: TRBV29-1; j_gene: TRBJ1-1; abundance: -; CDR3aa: CTALVGVSEAFF
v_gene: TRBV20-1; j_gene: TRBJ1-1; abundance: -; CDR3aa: CSAGDRGRFTEAFF
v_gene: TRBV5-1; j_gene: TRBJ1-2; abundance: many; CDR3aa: CASSPRAHYRVEYGYTF
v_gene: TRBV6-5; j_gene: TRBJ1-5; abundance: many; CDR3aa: CASSGDRSQPQHF
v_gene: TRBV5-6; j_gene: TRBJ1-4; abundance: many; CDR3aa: CASSLKQGGEKLFF
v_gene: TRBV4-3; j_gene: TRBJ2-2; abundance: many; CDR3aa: CASSRFSGGLNTGELFF
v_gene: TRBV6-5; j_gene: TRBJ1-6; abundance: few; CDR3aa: CASSYSDGVNSPLHF
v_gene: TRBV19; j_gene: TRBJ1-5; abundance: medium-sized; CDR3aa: CASRGPSRGHQPQHF
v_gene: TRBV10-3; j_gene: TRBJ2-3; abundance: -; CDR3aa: CAISAPGTSGRNTDTQYF
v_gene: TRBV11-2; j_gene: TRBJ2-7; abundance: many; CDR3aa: CASSFVAGRTYEQYF
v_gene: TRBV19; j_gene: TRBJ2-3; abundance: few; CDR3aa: CASSIAEGANTQYF
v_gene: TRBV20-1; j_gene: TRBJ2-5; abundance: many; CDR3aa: CSAKTGGGETQYF
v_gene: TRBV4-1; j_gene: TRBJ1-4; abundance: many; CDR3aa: CASSQAPSSGGARGELFF
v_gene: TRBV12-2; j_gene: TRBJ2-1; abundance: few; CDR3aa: CASRLVPGIPSSGEQFF
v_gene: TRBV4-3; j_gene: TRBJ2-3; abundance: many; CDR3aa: CASSQDYVSTDTQYF
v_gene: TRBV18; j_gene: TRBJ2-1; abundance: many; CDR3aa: CASSPHAGYNEQFF
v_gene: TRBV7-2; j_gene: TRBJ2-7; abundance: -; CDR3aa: CACRKSGLADYEQYF
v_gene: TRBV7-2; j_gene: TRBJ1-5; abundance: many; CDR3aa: CASSLGGAAGNQPQHF
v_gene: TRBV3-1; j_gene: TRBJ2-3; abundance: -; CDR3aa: CASSQGASPGRTDTQYF
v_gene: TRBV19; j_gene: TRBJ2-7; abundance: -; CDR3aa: CASRQEGFSYEQYF
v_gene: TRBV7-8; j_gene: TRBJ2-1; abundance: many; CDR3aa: CASSLGTDRGREQFF
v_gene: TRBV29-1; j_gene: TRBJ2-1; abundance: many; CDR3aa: CSVAGQGVEQFF
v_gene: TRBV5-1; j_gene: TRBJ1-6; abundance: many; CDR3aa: CASSLVQGGDSPLHF
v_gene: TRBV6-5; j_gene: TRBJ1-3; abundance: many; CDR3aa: CASTQDRAGNTIYF